The 32 T cell receptor beta chains below come from one sample, sequenced in a study of technical replicates of blood from a handful of donors. Generated by immunoSEQ multiplex PCR, the TCRdb table keeps only in-frame clones and is missing some. The sample records tens of thousands of clones, almost 96% being singletons. Sequenced input: T cells isolated from PBMCs. The source of these receptors is a human donor in good health.

This clone was recorded once. The V and J genes are TRBV30 and TRBJ2-1; 8 positions match TRBD2. The V gene end was trimmed by 1 base and the J gene end by 10 bases; junction bases not matched to a gene: 3. This CDR3 has 12 residues. Germline lookup yields CDR1 GTSNPN and CDR2 SVGIG (reference sequence). CDR3 DNA: TGTGCCTGGAGTGGACGGGGGGGAGAGCAGTTCTTC. Its protein product is CAWSGRGGEQFF.

V gene TRBV7-6 combines with J gene TRBJ2-5; a weak D match, TRBD2 (7 bases). Trimming cost V 11 bases and J 5 bases, with 18 bases left between them. The CDR3 spans 13 residues. The germline gives CDR1 SGHVS, CDR2 FNYEAQ. CDR3 sequence reads: CASRGAGEETQYF. The CDR3, as DNA: TGTGCCTCCCGGGGGGCGGGAGAGGAGACCCAGTACTTC.

For the CDR3, the DNA is TGTGCCAGCAGTTTCGGAGTGGATACGCAGTATTTT. The encoded protein is CASSFGVDTQYF. This chain links TRBV28 with TRBJ2-3; D gene ambiguous. Germline V gives CDR1 MDHEN, CDR2 SYDVKM. This CDR3 contains 12 residues. The V end lost 3 bases, the J end lost 6 bases, and 7 bases lay between the germline ends.

The V and J genes are TRBV7-2 and TRBJ2-7; possibly TRBD1 for D (5 bases). Trimming took 1 base from V and 6 from J, leaving 13 bases between them. The CDR3 spans 14 residues. CDR1 and CDR2 from the germline V gene are SGHTA and FQGNSA. Written as DNA, the CDR3 is TGTGCCAGCAGCTTAGGAGGAAGGGGTGGCGAGCAGTACTTC. As protein: CASSLGGRGGEQYF.

V is TRBV5-1 and J is TRBJ1-2, with TRBD1 identical over 11 bases. CDR1 and CDR2 from the germline V gene are SGHRS and YFSETQ. CDR3 length: 14 residues. J gave up 8 bases and V 4 bases, and 7 bases lay outside the gene matches. This CDR3 reads CASSPGTGGMGYTF. Here the CDR3 DNA reads TGCGCCAGCAGCCCCGGGACAGGGGGTATGGGCTACACCTTC.

This chain uses TRBV4-1 with TRBJ2-7; TRBD2 matches 10 bases. V shed 0 bases and J 3 bases; nucleotides not matched to a gene: 11. CDR1 and CDR2 (germline): MGHRA, YSYEKL. The CDR3 length is 18 residues. This CDR3 reads CASSQDLLDLAGVYEQYF. The CDR3 nucleotides are TGCGCCAGCAGCCAAGATCTCCTCGATCTAGCGGGAGTCTACGAGCAGTACTTC.

CDR3 nucleotide sequence: TGCGCCAGCAGCCAAGATCTAAGCTATGGCTACACCTTC. Its translation is CASSQDLSYGYTF. The rearrangement uses TRBV4-1 and TRBJ1-2; D is ambiguous. Germline lookup yields CDR1 MGHRA and CDR2 YSYEKL. This CDR3 is built from 13 residues. The V and J ends lost 0 bases and 4 bases respectively, with 6 bases between them.

This clone was observed once. The V gene is TRBV30, the J gene TRBJ2-1; 14 bases are shared with TRBD2. The CDR3 is 13 residues long. In germline, CDR1 is GTSNPN, CDR2 SVGIG (reference sequence). The ends lost 8 bases at V and 8 bases at J; junction bases unmatched: 5. CDR3: CAKRTSGRYEQFF. Here the CDR3 DNA reads TGTGCCAAACGGACTAGCGGGAGGTATGAGCAGTTCTTC.

The chain links TRBV6-4 to TRBJ2-2; 12 nucleotides line up with TRBD1. The length of the CDR3 is 18 residues. The germline CDR1 and CDR2 sequences are MRHNA and SNTAGT. V lost 9 bases to trimming and J lost 0 bases; unmatched junction nucleotides: 11. The CDR3 DNA sequence: TGTGCCAGGGGGGAAACGGGACAGGGGGCCACGAACACCGGGGAGCTGTTTTTT. This translates into CARGETGQGATNTGELFF.

This chain links TRBV9 with TRBJ1-2, with TRBD1 matching 11 bases. CDR1 SGDLS and CDR2 YYNGEE come from the germline V gene. V lost 4 bases to trimming and J lost 4 bases; unmatched junction nucleotides: 6. The CDR3 has 15 amino acids. The DNA of the CDR3 is TGTGCCAGCAGCCCCGGGACAGGGGGGTCCTATGGCTACACCTTC. As protein: CASSPGTGGSYGYTF. Drawing the rest from reference TRBV9 and TRBJ1-2, the complete variable domain is DSGVTQTPKHLITATGQRVTLRCSPRSGDLSVYWYQQSLDQGLQFLIQYYNGEERAKGNILERFSAQQFPDLHSELNLSSLELGDSALYFCASSPGTGGSYGYTFGSGTRLTVV.

The chain employs TRBV19 and TRBJ1-1; no definite D call. Germline CDR1 and CDR2: LNHDA and SQIVND (reference sequence). V gave up 5 bases and J gave up 1 base, with 5 bases separating them. The CDR3 is made up of 12 amino acids. The CDR3 here is CASSDWNTEAFF. CDR3 nucleotides: TGTGCCAGTAGTGACTGGAACACTGAAGCTTTCTTT.

The chain links TRBV4-1 to TRBJ1-2, with D perhaps matching TRBD1 (5 bases). V was trimmed by 0 bases and J by 1 base, leaving 9 bases between them. Germline V gene sequence: CDR1 MGHRA, CDR2 YSYEKL. The CDR3 sequence is 15 residues long. In nucleotides, the CDR3 is TGCGCCAGCAGCCAAGAGGACAACCTTAACTATGGCTACACCTTC. Residues: CASSQEDNLNYGYTF.

This clone was detected only once. The gene calls are TRBV4-3 and TRBJ2-5; TRBD1 agrees at 7 bases. CDR3 size: 15 residues. Germline values: CDR1 LGHNA, CDR2 YSLEER. The junction had 4 bases not matched to a gene; V was cut back by 2 bases and J by 1 base. As DNA, the CDR3 is TGCGCCAGCAGCCAAACTGGGACAGCCCAAGAGACCCAGTACTTC. This encodes CASSQTGTAQETQYF.

This chain connects TRBV9 to TRBJ1-2, with TRBD1 as a possible D gene (5 bases). CDR3 size: 12 residues. V was trimmed by 4 bases and J by 4 bases, leaving 8 bases between them. Germline-derived CDR1 and CDR2 are SGDLS and YYNGEE. The CDR3 nucleotides read TGTGCCAGCAGCCCAGACAGCTATGGCTACACCTTC. As protein: CASSPDSYGYTF.

This chain links TRBV5-1 with TRBJ2-3; 11 positions agree with TRBD2. V was clipped by 3 bases and J by 4 bases; unmatched bases: 7. Germline loops: CDR1 SGHRS, CDR2 YFSETQ. The CDR3 spans 16 residues. This CDR3 reads CASSYLAGGRADTQYF. The CDR3 bases are TGCGCCAGCAGCTATCTAGCGGGAGGTAGGGCAGATACGCAGTATTTT.

This chain connects TRBV6-6 to TRBJ2-5; D is uncertain. Germline V gene lookup returns CDR1 MNHNY and CDR2 SVGAGI (reference sequence). This CDR3 has 15 residues. With 7 bases removed from V and 5 bases from J, the gap between germline ends came to 20 bases. CDR3: CASKNRIASEETQYF. The DNA for the CDR3 is TGTGCCAGCAAAAATAGAATAGCTAGTGAGGAGACCCAGTACTTC.

J is TRBJ1-3 and V is TRBV6-5; perhaps TRBD1 as D (6 bases). Germline V CDR1 and CDR2: MNHEY, SVGAGI. The germline V and J ends were trimmed by 7 bases and 4 bases, with 17 bases remaining between them. This CDR3 has 15 residues. CDR3 loop: CASMVVQGKGNTIYF. The CDR3 nucleotides are TGTGCCAGCATGGTTGTCCAGGGGAAAGGAAACACCATATATTTT.

The V and J genes are TRBV9 and TRBJ2-2; the match to TRBD1 covers 8 bases. Germline loops: CDR1 SGDLS, CDR2 YYNGEE. The CDR3 runs 17 residues. V was clipped by 4 bases and J by 0 bases; unmatched bases: 8. The CDR3 nucleotides are TGTGCCAGCAGCCCCGGCCCGGGACAGGCGAACACCGGGGAGCTGTTTTTT. This sequence encodes CASSPGPGQANTGELFF.

J is TRBJ2-1 and V is TRBV25-1; D is possibly TRBD2 (5 bases). Trimming took 4 bases from V and 1 from J, leaving 14 bases between them. Germline assignment: CDR1 MGHDK and CDR2 SYGVNS. The CDR3 loop spans 16 amino acids. CDR3 region: CASSGNGESSYNEQFF. As DNA, the CDR3 is TGTGCCAGCAGTGGGAATGGGGAGAGTTCCTACAATGAGCAGTTCTTC. The whole variable domain, remainder taken from reference TRBV25-1 and TRBJ2-1, is EADIYQTPRYLVIGTGKKITLECSQTMGHDKMYWYQQDPGMELHLIHYSYGVNSTEKGDLSSESTVSRIRTEHFPLTLESARPSHTSQYLCASSGNGESSYNEQFFGPGTRLTVL.

This chain uses TRBV7-9 with TRBJ2-7; D possibly corresponds to TRBD2 (6 bases). The CDR3 consists of 13 residues. Germline V gene data show CDR1 as SEHNR and CDR2 as FQNEAQ (reference sequence). Trimming left V 5 bases short and J 1 base short, with 9 bases between. This CDR3 reads CASSRRESYEQYF. The CDR3, as DNA: TGTGCCAGCAGCCGGAGGGAATCCTACGAGCAGTACTTC.

The chain combines TRBV11-3 with TRBJ1-4, with a possible D match to TRBD1 (5 bases). CDR3 length: 15 amino acids. Looked up from germline, CDR1 is SGHNT and CDR2 is YENEEA. V was shortened by 5 bases and J by 7 bases, with 17 bases between the two germline ends. The CDR3 DNA reads TGTGCCAGCAGCATAGGGACTGTGGGCATTGAAAAACTGTTTTTT. The encoded protein is CASSIGTVGIEKLFF. The whole variable domain, remainder taken from reference TRBV11-3 and TRBJ1-4, is EAGVVQSPRYKIIEKKQPVAFWCNPISGHNTLYWYLQNLGQGPELLIRYENEEAVDDSQLPKDRFSAERLKGVDSTLKIQPAELGDSAVYLCASSIGTVGIEKLFFGSGTQLSVL.

The chain joins TRBV7-2 to TRBJ1-2; D gene unclear. V lost 2 bases, J lost 8 bases, and 18 bases lay in between. Germline V gives CDR1 SGHTA, CDR2 FQGNSA. There are 15 residues in the CDR3. The DNA for the CDR3 is TGTGCCAGCAGCTTAAACTTGGGAGGCCAGAGGGGCTACACCTTC. This encodes CASSLNLGGQRGYTF.

The chain uses TRBV12-5 and TRBJ1-5; D is unresolved. Germline CDR1 reads LGHNT; CDR2 reads FRNRAP. The CDR3 runs 13 residues. The V and J ends lost 7 bases and 4 bases respectively, with 11 bases between them. The CDR3 region is CASEGLGNQPQHF. In nucleotides, the CDR3 is TGTGCTAGTGAAGGACTGGGAAATCAGCCCCAGCATTTT. The full variable domain, in which reference TRBV12-5 and TRBJ1-5 provide the parts outside the CDR3, is DARVTQTPRHKVTEMGQEVTMRCQPILGHNTVFWYRQTMMQGLELLAYFRNRAPLDDSGMPKDRFSAEMPDATLATLKIQPSEPRDSAVYFCASEGLGNQPQHFGDGTRLSIL.

The chain is built from TRBV15 and TRBJ2-7, with D possibly TRBD2 on 5 matching bases. This CDR3 is 14 amino acids long. V was pared by 0 bases and J by 3 bases, with 9 bases between. Germline V lookup: CDR1 LNHNV, CDR2 YYDKDF (reference sequence). The CDR3: CATSRDSGYYEQYF. DNA of the CDR3: TGTGCCACCAGCAGAGATTCGGGGTACTACGAGCAGTACTTC. Drawing the rest from reference TRBV15 and TRBJ2-7, the complete variable domain is DAMVIQNPRYQVTQFGKPVTLSCSQTLNHNVMYWYQQKSSQAPKLLFHYYDKDFNNEADTPDNFQSRRPNTSFCFLDIRSPGLGDTAMYLCATSRDSGYYEQYFGPGTRLTVT.

This chain connects TRBV19 to TRBJ1-3; TRBD1 might be the D (6 bases). CDR1 and CDR2 from the germline V gene are LNHDA and SQIVND (reference sequence). There are 15 residues in the CDR3. V lost 0 bases, J lost 11 bases, and 17 bases lay in between. The CDR3: CASSIEGGQVGAIYF. The CDR3, as DNA: TGTGCCAGTAGTATAGAAGGGGGACAAGTTGGGGCCATATATTTT.

This chain links TRBV11-2 with TRBJ1-3; perhaps TRBD1 as D (5 bases). CDR1 is SGHAT, CDR2 FQNNGV, per germline. The V end lost 7 bases, the J end lost 0 bases, and 16 bases lay between the germline ends. CDR3 size: 16 residues. CDR3 region: CASTPVGGISGNTIYF. The CDR3 DNA sequence: TGTGCCAGCACCCCCGTGGGGGGTATCTCTGGAAACACCATATATTTT. Full variable domain (remainder filled in from reference TRBV11-2 and TRBJ1-3): EAGVAQSPRYKIIEKRQSVAFWCNPISGHATLYWYQQILGQGPKLLIQFQNNGVVDDSQLPKDRFSAERLKGVDSTLKIQPAKLEDSAVYLCASTPVGGISGNTIYFGEGSWLTVV.

The chain couples TRBV7-2 to TRBJ2-2; 8 bases align to TRBD2. Trimming took 6 bases from V and 3 from J; bases not matched to a gene: 6. This CDR3 region has 15 residues. The V gene's germline CDR1 is SGHTA and CDR2 FQGNSA. CDR3 amino acids: CASSTGLADTGELFF. CDR3 bases: TGTGCCAGCAGTACTGGACTAGCAGACACCGGGGAGCTGTTTTTT. The whole variable domain, remainder taken from reference TRBV7-2 and TRBJ2-2, is GAGVSQSPSNKVTEKGKDVELRCDPISGHTALYWYRQSLGQGLEFLIYFQGNSAPDKSGLPSDRFSAERTGGSVSTLTIQRTQQEDSAVYLCASSTGLADTGELFFGEGSRLTVL.

The gene calls are TRBV19 and TRBJ2-7, with 9 bases that match TRBD1. From germline, CDR1 is LNHDA and CDR2 SQIVND (reference sequence). CDR3 size: 14 residues. With V trimmed by 2 bases and J by 7 bases, 6 bases remained unmatched. CDR3 amino acids: CASSIIQGADEQYF. The CDR3 region has the DNA TGTGCCAGTAGTATAATACAGGGGGCGGATGAGCAGTACTTC.

The V gene is TRBV9, the J gene TRBJ2-1; 10 bases map to TRBD2. With V trimmed by 6 bases and J by 3 bases, 3 bases remained unmatched. CDR1 and CDR2 from the germline V gene are SGDLS and YYNGEE. There are 14 residues in the CDR3. Here the CDR3 reads CASTSGRGYNEQFF. The CDR3, as DNA: TGTGCCAGCACCAGCGGGAGGGGCTACAATGAGCAGTTCTTC.

This clone was seen a single time. The rearrangement uses TRBV19 and TRBJ1-1; 7 bases line up with TRBD1. This CDR3 has 13 residues. Trimming took 3 bases from V and 4 from J; bases not matched to a gene: 2. Germline loops: CDR1 LNHDA, CDR2 SQIVND (reference sequence). CDR3 DNA: TGTGCCAGTAGTATGCAGGGGGTCACTGAAGCTTTCTTT. It codes for CASSMQGVTEAFF.

The chain combines TRBV9 with TRBJ2-3; D is perhaps TRBD1 (6 bases). The CDR3 is 14 amino acids. Germline CDR1 SGDLS, CDR2 YYNGEE. The V gene lost 4 bases and the J gene lost 2 bases, with 11 bases spanning the gap. In nucleotides, the CDR3 is TGTGCCAGCAGCTCGGGACAACTCACAGATACGCAGTATTTT. Translating gives CASSSGQLTDTQYF. The entire variable domain, with the rest obtained from reference TRBV9 and TRBJ2-3, is as follows: DSGVTQTPKHLITATGQRVTLRCSPRSGDLSVYWYQQSLDQGLQFLIQYYNGEERAKGNILERFSAQQFPDLHSELNLSSLELGDSALYFCASSSGQLTDTQYFGPGTRLTVL.

This clone is a singleton in its sample. The chain uses TRBV7-2 and TRBJ1-1, with a weak D call TRBD1 (5 bases). Per germline, CDR1 SGHTA and CDR2 FQGNSA. This CDR3 comprises 17 residues. Trimming removed 3 bases at V and 0 bases at J, with 17 bases between. The CDR3 is CASSLGLHKGLNTEAFF. Written as DNA, the CDR3 is TGTGCCAGCAGCTTGGGACTTCACAAAGGGCTGAACACTGAAGCTTTCTTT.